This TCR beta chain stems from a study of blood T cell repertoires in COVID-19. Whole-study context: From the United States, Italy and Spain came samples of acute and convalescent COVID-19. The cDNA or gDNA used as material had been derived from T cells, B-cell-depleted T cells, or PBMCs.

Seattle's enrolled individuals joined amid active infection and were then monitored longitudinally. Data came from immunoSEQ multiplex PCR; TCRdb stores just in-frame clones and leaves some out. Among approximately 150,000 clones listed, 84% were seen once. Germline V gene data show CDR1 as MGHRA and CDR2 as YSYEKL. This CDR3 is built from 16 residues. V was clipped by 0 bases and J by 2 bases, with 14 bases between them. The clonotype comes from an elderly woman with COVID-19, enrolled during active disease. Material for sequencing was peripheral blood. This chain connects TRBV4-1 to TRBJ2-7, with D perhaps matching TRBD1 (5 bases). CDR3 bases: TGCGCCAGCAGCCAAGAGACCGGCAGGGTAACCTACGAGCAGTACTTC. Its translation is CASSQETGRVTYEQYF.